This TCR beta chain appears in the sequencing data of a study of T cell changes during pregnancy in multiple sclerosis. The germline V gene has CDR1 MNHNS and CDR2 SASEGT. V shed 8 bases and J shed 4 bases, with 11 bases lying between them. The CDR3 spans 13 residues. Assay: immunoSEQ multiplex PCR; the TCRdb copy retains only in-frame clones and omits some. The sample lists 78,000 or so clones; around 90% were seen once. The source is a female donor with multiple sclerosis, enrolled in a pregnancy study. This sample comprised CD4+ T cells from peripheral blood mononuclear cells, obtained before pregnancy. This sequence joins TRBV6-1 and TRBJ2-2, with a weak D call TRBD1 (6 bases). The CDR3 bases are TGTGCCAGCCAGGCAGGGGTCACCGGGGAGCTGTTTTTT. Amino acids: CASQAGVTGELFF.